Following are 30 T cell receptor beta chains from one sample sequenced in a study of T cell repertoires in ileal Crohn's disease (dated by TCRdb to about 2019). What the time point label conveys for this sample: neoterminal ileum biopsy at postoperative endoscopy, about 6 months after surgery. Library preparation was by the immunoSEQ multiplex PCR assay. Entries here come from immuneACCESS through TCRdb and include only in-frame sequences with V and J called. Some clones fail to appear in such tables; in the studies checked, an unresolved V gene covers under half of the shortfall, and the cause of the remainder is unknown. Present in this sample are roughly 60,000 clones, roughly nine tenths of which were seen just once. The leading ten clones occupy roughly 2% of the sample. Sequencing was done on a sample of ileal tissue. These receptors all come from an adult with Crohn's disease.

The chain couples TRBV6-1 to TRBJ1-2; D gene unclear. From germline, CDR1 is MNHNS and CDR2 SASEGT. The CDR3 totals 14 residues. Trimming stripped 6 bases from V and 4 bases from J, with 15 bases between. CDR3 DNA sequence: TGTGCCAGCAGCGCCCGTTACTCTAGCTATGGCTACACCTTC. Its protein product is CASSARYSSYGYTF.

This clone was seen once. The CDR3 sequence: CATRFEGRDYNEQFF. CDR3 sequence (DNA): TGTGCCACCAGATTTGAGGGCCGAGATTACAATGAGCAGTTCTTC. The rearrangement uses TRBV15 and TRBJ2-1, with TRBD2 as a possible D gene (5 bases). The CDR3 has 15 residues. V lost 6 bases to trimming and J lost 4 bases, with 16 bases between them. Germline V gene data show CDR1 as LNHNV and CDR2 as YYDKDF (reference sequence).

The chain uses TRBV5-4 and TRBJ2-1; 8 bases are a match to TRBD2. With 3 bases clipped from V and 6 bases from J, the junction kept 8 bases outside the gene matches. Per the germline V gene, CDR1 is SGHNT and CDR2 is YYREEE (reference sequence). There are 15 residues in the CDR3. The CDR3 protein is CASSWKRGSFNEQFF. The CDR3 bases are TGTGCCAGCAGCTGGAAGCGGGGGTCGTTCAATGAGCAGTTCTTC.

The chain couples TRBV10-3 to TRBJ1-4; D gene ambiguous. The CDR3 is 14 residues long. CDR1 is ENHRY and CDR2 is SYGVKD in the germline V gene. The V gene lost 5 bases and the J gene lost 4 bases, with 11 bases spanning the gap. For the CDR3, the DNA is TGTGCCATCAGTAGCGGGGAGGGTAATGAAAAACTGTTTTTT. Encoded protein: CAISSGEGNEKLFF.

This sequence joins TRBV11-2 and TRBJ2-5; D unresolved. V was trimmed by 1 base and J by 9 bases, leaving 15 bases between them. CDR1 is SGHAT, CDR2 FQNNGV, per germline. The CDR3 sequence is 14 residues long. CDR3 sequence (DNA): TGTGCCAGCAGCTTAGGCCCCGAGGCGCGGTCCCAGTACTTC. This sequence encodes CASSLGPEARSQYF.

The V gene is TRBV16, the J gene TRBJ1-2; D unresolved. Trimming took off 4 bases at V and 1 base at J, with 10 bases between the two ends. Germline lookup yields CDR1 KGHSY and CDR2 FQNENV. CDR3 size: 14 residues. The CDR3, as DNA: TGTGCCAGCAGCCGTCGACACCGTAACTATGGCTACACCTTC. This codes for CASSRRHRNYGYTF.

The chain links TRBV9 to TRBJ1-3, with TRBD1 as a possible D gene (5 bases). V was cut by 4 bases and J by 0 bases, with 14 bases left in between. The V gene's germline CDR1 is SGDLS and CDR2 YYNGEE. The length of the CDR3 is 16 residues. In nucleotides, the CDR3 is TGTGCCAGCAGCCCACTTATGGGGCTCTCTGGAAACACCATATATTTT. This sequence encodes CASSPLMGLSGNTIYF.

This chain connects TRBV15 to TRBJ1-1, with a possible D match to TRBD1 (6 bases). This CDR3 has 15 amino acids. The germline CDR1 and CDR2 sequences are LNHNV and YYDKDF (reference sequence). With 0 bases removed from V and 8 bases from J, the gap between germline ends came to 16 bases. The CDR3, as DNA: TGTGCCACCAGCAGAGAGGTGGGGGCCTGGGAGGAAGCTTTCTTT. Encoded protein: CATSREVGAWEEAFF.

CDR3 bases: TGTGCCAGTAGTATACGGGAGAACTACGAGCAGTACTTC. Protein product: CASSIRENYEQYF. The rearrangement uses TRBV19 and TRBJ2-7; a possible D gene is TRBD2 (6 bases). The CDR3 has 13 residues. Germline V gene sequence: CDR1 LNHDA, CDR2 SQIVND (reference sequence). Trimming pared 2 bases from V and 3 bases from J, leaving 8 bases between.

The V and J genes are TRBV27 and TRBJ2-2; tentative D call: TRBD1 (6 bases). With 2 bases removed from V and 2 bases from J, the gap between germline ends came to 12 bases. Germline loops: CDR1 MNHEY, CDR2 SMNVEV (reference sequence). The CDR3 loop spans 16 amino acids. The CDR3 is CASSLGLGGNTGELFF. CDR3 coding DNA: TGTGCCAGCAGTTTAGGGCTAGGGGGAAACACCGGGGAGCTGTTTTTT.

The chain links TRBV28 to TRBJ1-1, with D maybe TRBD1 (5 bases). Germline V gene sequence: CDR1 MDHEN, CDR2 SYDVKM. CDR3 length equals 16 residues. V lost 8 bases and J 1 base, leaving 20 bases between the germline ends. In nucleotides, the CDR3 is TGTGCCAGCGCTACCAACCGGGGGGGGTGGAACACTGAAGCTTTCTTT. It yields the protein CASATNRGGWNTEAFF.

This rearrangement joins TRBV5-1 to TRBJ1-3; 9 bases align to TRBD1. CDR1 is SGHRS, CDR2 YFSETQ, per germline. The length of the CDR3 is 15 residues. J gave up 1 base and V 5 bases, and 4 bases lay outside the gene matches. The CDR3 sequence: CASRGQGNSGNTIYF. The CDR3 region has the DNA TGCGCCAGCAGAGGACAGGGGAATTCTGGAAACACCATATATTTT.

The V call is TRBV6-4, the J call TRBJ2-2; the match to TRBD1 covers 12 bases. Germline assignment: CDR1 MRHNA and CDR2 SNTAGT. The CDR3 is 17 residues long. J gave up 2 bases and V 5 bases, and 6 bases lay outside the gene matches. The CDR3 here is CASSKGTGGINTGELFF. As DNA, the CDR3 is TGTGCCAGCAGTAAAGGGACAGGGGGCATCAACACCGGGGAGCTGTTTTTT.

The genes are TRBV5-6 and TRBJ1-3; D might be TRBD1 (6 bases). Per the germline V gene, CDR1 is SGHDT and CDR2 is YYEEEE. V was clipped by 2 bases and J by 4 bases, with 16 bases between them. This CDR3 spans 16 amino acids. The CDR3 sequence is CASSFGTPRGGNTIYF. In DNA form, the CDR3 reads TGTGCCAGCAGCTTTGGGACACCCAGAGGAGGAAACACCATATATTTT.

The V gene is TRBV29-1, the J gene TRBJ2-2, with D maybe TRBD1 (6 bases). CDR1 and CDR2 (germline): SQVTM, ANQGSEA. This CDR3 has 14 residues. Trimming took off 4 bases at V and 5 bases at J, with 14 bases between the two ends. CDR3 sequence reads: CSVAYHGQTGELFF. DNA of the CDR3: TGCAGCGTTGCCTACCACGGACAGACCGGGGAGCTGTTTTTT.

This chain joins TRBV4-2 and TRBJ2-7; no definite D call. V lost 6 bases and J lost 4, with 10 bases in between. This CDR3 has 12 residues. Germline V lookup: CDR1 LGHNA, CDR2 YNFKEQ. CDR3: CASSRVQYEQYF. CDR3 in DNA: TGTGCCAGCAGTCGGGTGCAGTACGAGCAGTACTTC.

V usage is TRBV5-1 and J usage is TRBJ1-1; D gene unclear. The CDR3 length is 13 residues. The germline gives CDR1 SGHRS, CDR2 YFSETQ. V lost 4 bases and J 0 bases, leaving 7 bases between the germline ends. CDR3 DNA: TGCGCCAGCAGCCCGAGTCTGAACACTGAAGCTTTCTTT. It specifies CASSPSLNTEAFF.

DNA of the CDR3: TGTGCCAGCAGTTATGCGTTCACCAGGGGATTGGAGACCCAGTACTTC. Encoded protein: CASSYAFTRGLETQYF. This chain connects TRBV6-5 to TRBJ2-5; tentative D call: TRBD1 (6 bases). The germline V gene encodes CDR1 MNHEY and CDR2 SVGAGI. Trimming left V 3 bases short and J 5 bases short, with 19 bases between. The CDR3 sequence is 16 residues long.

The chain employs TRBV9 and TRBJ1-3, with a tentative D call TRBD1 (5 bases). Germline V CDR1 and CDR2: SGDLS, YYNGEE. Deletions cut 3 bases from V and 0 bases from J, with 10 bases between. This CDR3 contains 15 residues. The CDR3 loop reads CASSGWGVSGNTIYF. The DNA of the CDR3 is TGTGCCAGCAGCGGGTGGGGGGTCTCTGGAAACACCATATATTTT.

The chain employs TRBV10-3 and TRBJ1-5, with unresolved D. This CDR3 is 13 amino acids long. The ends were cut back, 3 bases at V and 5 bases at J, with 8 bases in the middle. CDR1 and CDR2 from the germline V gene are ENHRY and SYGVKD. In DNA form, the CDR3 reads TGTGCCATCAGTGAAACAAACCATCAGCCCCAGCATTTT. Its translation is CAISETNHQPQHF.

The chain combines TRBV7-9 with TRBJ1-2; D gene uncertain. Germline V gene sequence: CDR1 SEHNR, CDR2 FQNEAQ (reference sequence). This CDR3 is built from 12 residues. V was shortened by 1 base and J by 7 bases, with 7 bases between the two germline ends. The CDR3 DNA sequence: TGTGCCAGCAGCTTAGAACAAGTTGGCTACACCTTC. This encodes CASSLEQVGYTF.

CDR3: CSAAGTGKSEQFF. The CDR3 nucleotides are TGCAGCGCCGCCGGGACTGGAAAAAGTGAGCAGTTCTTC. The chain links TRBV29-1 to TRBJ2-1; D may be TRBD2 (6 bases). This CDR3 has 13 residues. Germline-derived CDR1 and CDR2 are SQVTM and ANQGSEA. Trimming removed 7 bases at V and 9 bases at J, with 19 bases between.

V gene TRBV27 combines with J gene TRBJ2-2, with D possibly matching TRBD1 (6 bases). V shed 3 bases and J shed 4 bases, with 15 bases lying between them. This CDR3 has 16 amino acids. Germline V gives CDR1 MNHEY, CDR2 SMNVEV (reference sequence). Here the CDR3 reads CASSFRGSGPTGELFF. The CDR3 DNA reads TGTGCCAGCAGTTTTAGGGGGAGTGGGCCCACCGGGGAGCTGTTTTTT.

This clone was recorded once. The chain has TRBV4-3 and TRBJ1-1; no clear D. Germline loops: CDR1 LGHNA, CDR2 YSLEER. There are 13 residues in the CDR3. V gave up 1 base and J gave up 1 base, with 4 bases separating them. The CDR3 here is CASSQVGNTEAFF. In DNA form, the CDR3 reads TGCGCCAGCAGCCAAGTCGGGAACACTGAAGCTTTCTTT.

The chain couples TRBV5-1 to TRBJ1-1; D remains ambiguous. CDR1 and CDR2 from the germline V gene are SGHRS and YFSETQ. V lost 2 bases and J lost 4, with 15 bases in between. This CDR3 region has 15 residues. The CDR3 DNA is TGCGCCAGCAGCTTTTCCCCGGGAGGAGGCACTGAAGCTTTCTTT. Translating gives CASSFSPGGGTEAFF.

This chain uses TRBV15 with TRBJ2-5, with D perhaps TRBD2 (5 bases). The CDR3 is made up of 13 amino acids. Germline assignment: CDR1 LNHNV and CDR2 YYDKDF (reference sequence). Trimming shortened V by 5 bases and J by 2 bases, and 9 bases separated the two germline ends. CDR3 in DNA: TGTGCCACCAGCCTTGGGAGTCAAGAGACCCAGTACTTC. Its translation is CATSLGSQETQYF.

The chain joins TRBV6-5 to TRBJ1-1; the D is unclear. The CDR3 covers 14 residues. Germline CDR1 is MNHEY and CDR2 is SVGAGI. Trimming left V 6 bases short and J 5 bases short, with 16 bases between. The CDR3 region has the DNA TGTGCCAGCAGCCAACAGCGGTGGGGAACTGAAGCTTTCTTT. This codes for CASSQQRWGTEAFF.

The chain combines TRBV9 with TRBJ2-3; TRBD2 agrees at 10 bases. The CDR3 has 15 amino acids. V shed 9 bases and J 2 bases; nucleotides not matched to a gene: 9. Per the germline V gene, CDR1 is SGDLS and CDR2 is YYNGEE. The CDR3 DNA reads TGTGCCACCTCAACCGGGACTAGCGACACAGATACGCAGTATTTT. Translating gives CATSTGTSDTDTQYF.

Worth noting for this clone: Other DNA sequences in the sample encode the same CDR3. The V call is TRBV9, the J call TRBJ1-1; D uncertain. The V and J ends lost 0 bases and 1 base respectively, with 7 bases between them. CDR1 is SGDLS and CDR2 is YYNGEE in the germline V gene. There are 14 residues in the CDR3. The CDR3, as DNA: TGTGCCAGCAGCGTAGTCAGTGGGAACACTGAAGCTTTCTTT. Its translation: CASSVVSGNTEAFF.

This clone was seen more than once but under ten times. The chain uses TRBV4-1 and TRBJ1-1; D is unclear. The CDR3 loop spans 11 amino acids. Deletions cut 8 bases from V and 0 bases from J, with 4 bases between. The germline V gene encodes CDR1 MGHRA and CDR2 YSYEKL. The CDR3 coding sequence is TGCGCCAGCTCAATGAACACTGAAGCTTTCTTT. Translation gives CASSMNTEAFF.